This is a list of T cell receptor beta chains from one sample in a study of CD8 T cells in ankylosing spondylitis. Via MiXCR, TCRdb re-called the 5' RACE reads, giving one row per CDR3 protein. The profile covers about 350,000 distinct CDR3 sequences, with 20% appearing a single time and less than 15% taken by the ten largest. The sample consisted of blood, either unsorted or a sorted T cell fraction (not recorded which). All receptors come from a male donor with ankylosing spondylitis or in good health (not recorded which). Both conserved end residues are part of each CDR3. D genes are given only for firm matches. The size entry is marked missing in some rows and otherwise reads once, few, many or a size class.

abundance: few; j_gene: TRBJ2-6; v_gene: TRBV4-1; len: 15; d_gene: -; CDR3aa: CASSQVLSGANVLTF; CDR3nt: TGCGCCAGCAGCCAAGTTCTCTCTGGGGCCAACGTCCTGACTTTC
abundance: few; j_gene: TRBJ2-5; v_gene: TRBV29-1; len: 12; d_gene: -; CDR3aa: CSVDSGTETQYF; CDR3nt: TGCAGCGTTGACTCGGGTACGGAGACCCAGTACTTC
abundance: -; j_gene: TRBJ2-3; v_gene: TRBV29-1; len: 14; d_gene: -; CDR3aa: CSVEDRSATDTQYF; CDR3nt: TGCAGCGTTGAAGATAGGTCAGCCACAGATACGCAGTATTTT
abundance: -; j_gene: TRBJ1-1; v_gene: TRBV20-1; len: 14; d_gene: -; CDR3aa: CSAQAVRENTEAFF; CDR3nt: TGCAGTGCCCAGGCGGTGAGGGAGAACACTGAAGCTTTCTTT
abundance: few; j_gene: TRBJ2-3; v_gene: TRBV4-2; len: 14; d_gene: -; CDR3aa: CASSQGLAPDTQYF; CDR3nt: TGTGCCAGCAGCCAAGGGCTAGCTCCAGATACGCAGTATTTT
abundance: few; j_gene: TRBJ2-1; v_gene: TRBV7-9; len: 16; d_gene: -; CDR3aa: CASSRGRTASYNEQFF; CDR3nt: TGTGCCAGCAGCCGAGGGAGGACAGCCTCTTACAATGAGCAGTTCTTC
abundance: few; j_gene: TRBJ2-7; v_gene: TRBV4-1; len: 13; d_gene: -; CDR3aa: CASSQDTAYEQYF; CDR3nt: TGCGCCAGCAGCCAAGATACCGCATACGAGCAGTACTTC
abundance: few; j_gene: TRBJ2-2; v_gene: TRBV12-3/TRBV12-4; len: 14; d_gene: -; CDR3aa: CASSSPHDARELFF; CDR3nt: TGTGCCAGCAGTTCCCCCCATGATGCCCGAGAGCTGTTTTTT
abundance: -; j_gene: TRBJ2-2; v_gene: TRBV6-1; len: 16; d_gene: TRBD2; CDR3aa: CASRSLAGGFSGELFF; CDR3nt: TGTGCCAGCAGGTCCCTAGCGGGGGGCTTTTCCGGGGAGCTGTTTTTT
abundance: once; j_gene: TRBJ2-2; v_gene: TRBV4-1; len: 14; d_gene: -; CDR3aa: CASSQDSGTGEQFF; CDR3nt: TGCGCCAGCAGCCAAGATTCCGGAACCGGGGAGCAGTTTTTT
abundance: -; j_gene: TRBJ2-1; v_gene: TRBV29-1; len: 10; d_gene: -; CDR3aa: CSVAANEQFF; CDR3nt: TGCAGCGTTGCGGCGAATGAGCAGTTCTTC
abundance: few; j_gene: TRBJ2-1; v_gene: TRBV10-3; len: 12; d_gene: -; CDR3aa: CAISDTGDEQFF; CDR3nt: TGTGCCATCAGTGACACTGGGGATGAGCAGTTCTTC
abundance: -; j_gene: TRBJ2-7; v_gene: TRBV20-1; len: 16; d_gene: TRBD2; CDR3aa: CSAQSGTSGGPYEQYF; CDR3nt: TGCAGTGCACAATCCGGGACTAGCGGGGGGCCCTACGAGCAGTACTTC
abundance: -; j_gene: TRBJ2-7; v_gene: TRBV5-6; len: 13; d_gene: -; CDR3aa: CASSAPPGYEQYF; CDR3nt: TGTGCCAGCAGCGCACCCCCAGGGTACGAGCAGTACTTC
abundance: -; j_gene: TRBJ2-3; v_gene: TRBV7-9; len: 13; d_gene: -; CDR3aa: CASSSGPDVTQYF; CDR3nt: TGTGCCAGCAGCTCCGGACCGGATGTTACGCAGTATTTT